The 21 T cell receptor beta chains given below trace back to one sample, sequenced in a study of T cell changes during pregnancy in multiple sclerosis. Only in-frame clones appear in the TCRdb table, and some are missing; sequencing was by immunoSEQ multiplex PCR. The sample lists about 41,000 clones, over 90% occurring once. The source material was CD8+ T cells from peripheral blood mononuclear cells, sampled in the third trimester of pregnancy. The receptors here all came from a female donor with multiple sclerosis, enrolled in a pregnancy study.

CDR3 nucleotide sequence: TGTGCCAGCAGTTACGGGACAGGAAATCATTATGGCTACACCTTC. It codes for CASSYGTGNHYGYTF. The rearrangement joins TRBV6-5 to TRBJ1-2; 8 bases line up with TRBD1. This CDR3 contains 15 residues. J gave up 5 bases and V 2 bases, and 7 bases lay outside the gene matches. Germline V gene data show CDR1 as MNHEY and CDR2 as SVGAGI.

The J gene is TRBJ1-2, the V gene TRBV11-2, with 9 nucleotides matching TRBD1. This CDR3 is built from 17 residues. Losses at the gene ends were 3 bases for V and 3 bases for J; bases not matched to a gene: 11. Per the germline V gene, CDR1 is SGHAT and CDR2 is FQNNGV. The CDR3 region is CASSFVVLRDRDYGYTF. CDR3 bases: TGTGCCAGCAGCTTCGTAGTGCTAAGGGACAGGGACTATGGCTACACCTTC.

The chain has TRBV12-5 and TRBJ2-7; 7 bases match TRBD1. The V segment lost 8 bases and the J segment 2 bases; nucleotides outside the gene matches: 6. This CDR3 is built from 13 residues. Germline CDR1 LGHNT, CDR2 FRNRAP. CDR3 sequence: CASSQGIPYEQYF. The CDR3 bases are TGTGCTAGTTCACAGGGGATCCCCTACGAGCAGTACTTC.

This chain uses TRBV29-1 with TRBJ2-1, with no clear D. The V end was cut by 2 bases, the J end by 9 bases, with 8 bases between. CDR3 length: 11 amino acids. Germline V gene data show CDR1 as SQVTM and CDR2 as ANQGSEA. The DNA of the CDR3 is TGCAGCGTTGAATATGCTATTGAGCAGTTCTTC. This encodes CSVEYAIEQFF.

The chain joins TRBV19 to TRBJ1-6; no reliable D call. Trimming pared 3 bases from V and 0 bases from J, leaving 6 bases between. The CDR3 sequence is 15 residues long. Germline V CDR1 and CDR2: LNHDA, SQIVND (reference sequence). CDR3 in amino acids: CASSIRSSYNSPLHF. The CDR3 region has the DNA TGTGCCAGTAGTATTCGGAGCTCCTATAATTCACCCCTCCACTTT.

The chain couples TRBV27 to TRBJ2-1, with 10 bases identical to TRBD2. CDR1 and CDR2 from the germline V gene are MNHEY and SMNVEV (reference sequence). V shed 4 bases, J shed 0 bases, and the junction held 6 bases outside the gene matches. The length of the CDR3 is 17 residues. The CDR3 sequence is CASSSPRTSGSYNEQFF. CDR3 nucleotide sequence: TGTGCCAGCAGTTCCCCCCGGACTAGCGGCTCCTACAATGAGCAGTTCTTC.

The count of this clone is one. The chain couples TRBV7-9 to TRBJ2-1; TRBD2 might be the D (5 bases). Germline V CDR1 and CDR2: SEHNR, FQNEAQ (reference sequence). V was pared by 0 bases and J by 8 bases, with 11 bases between. The CDR3 is 14 amino acids. CDR3 coding DNA: TGTGCCAGCAGCTTAGCGGTAGCGTTGGATGAGCAGTTCTTC. This encodes CASSLAVALDEQFF. The whole variable domain, filled in from reference TRBV7-9 and TRBJ2-1, reads DTGVSQNPRHKITKRGQNVTFRCDPISEHNRLYWYRQTLGQGPEFLTYFQNEAQLEKSRLLSDRFSAERPKGSFSTLEIQRTEQGDSAMYLCASSLAVALDEQFFGPGTRLTVL.

The rearrangement links TRBV27 to TRBJ2-2; D gene unclear. Trimming removed 8 bases at V and 6 bases at J, with 31 bases between. The germline V gene has CDR1 MNHEY and CDR2 SMNVEV (reference sequence). CDR3 size: 19 residues. The CDR3 region is CASGSLEFSLGRLAGELFF. The CDR3 bases are TGTGCCAGCGGTAGTTTAGAATTTTCGTTAGGCAGGTTAGCCGGGGAGCTGTTTTTT.

The chain recombines TRBV28 with TRBJ2-1; possibly TRBD2 for D (5 bases). This CDR3 has 14 residues. V gave up 5 bases and J gave up 4 bases, with 12 bases separating them. Germline V lookup: CDR1 MDHEN, CDR2 SYDVKM. Here the CDR3 reads CASSGGWTYNEQFF. The CDR3 region has the DNA TGTGCCAGCAGTGGCGGTTGGACTTACAATGAGCAGTTCTTC.

The rearrangement joins TRBV13 to TRBJ1-3; 7 positions match TRBD1. This CDR3 is 15 amino acids long. The germline V gene has CDR1 PRHDT and CDR2 FYEKMQ (reference sequence). V was clipped by 7 bases and J by 4 bases; unmatched bases: 10. DNA for the CDR3: TGTGCCAGCATCCCCGACAGGGAAGGCGGAAACACCATATATTTT. It translates to CASIPDREGGNTIYF.

V gene TRBV27 combines with J gene TRBJ2-7, with TRBD1 matching 10 bases. V lost 0 bases, J lost 3 bases, and 5 bases stayed unmatched. The CDR3 loop spans 16 amino acids. From germline, CDR1 is MNHEY and CDR2 SMNVEV (reference sequence). CDR3 nucleotide sequence: TGTGCCAGCAGTTTATCCGGGTGGGACAGGGGCTACGAGCAGTACTTC. Translation gives CASSLSGWDRGYEQYF.

The chain carries TRBV7-3 and TRBJ2-2; 7 bases line up with TRBD1. The CDR3 consists of 14 residues. The V gene end was trimmed by 5 bases and the J gene end by 9 bases; junction bases not matched to a gene: 9. The germline gives CDR1 SGHTA, CDR2 FQGTGA. The CDR3 DNA follows: TGTGCCAGCAGCCCCCAAGAGGGGGCACGGGAGCTGTTTTTT. Amino acid sequence: CASSPQEGARELFF.

This chain links TRBV27 with TRBJ1-1; 8 bases align to TRBD1. Germline V gives CDR1 MNHEY, CDR2 SMNVEV (reference sequence). This CDR3 is built from 14 residues. Germline trimming cut 6 bases from V and 4 bases from J; bases unmatched to any gene: 7. CDR3 region: CASRTGGATTEAFF. Written as DNA, the CDR3 is TGTGCCAGCAGAACAGGGGGGGCGACCACTGAAGCTTTCTTT.

Details on this clone: The junction differs from germline at one of its ends, possibly a read error. The sample carries other DNA sequences with the same CDR3. The chain employs TRBV9 and TRBJ2-7, with D uncertain. Germline CDR1 is SGDLS and CDR2 is YYNGEE. CDR3 size: 14 residues. The CDR3 DNA follows: TGTGCCAGCAGCGTATTAGAGAGCTCCTATGAGCAGTACTTC. It yields the protein CASSVLESSYEQYF.

The CDR3 loop is CASSFQGYSNQPQHF. In DNA form, the CDR3 reads TGTGCCAGCAGCTTCCAGGGTTATAGCAATCAGCCCCAGCATTTT. V gene TRBV5-6 combines with J gene TRBJ1-5; tentative D call: TRBD1 (5 bases). The V gene lost 2 bases and the J gene lost 0 bases, with 9 bases spanning the gap. The V gene's germline CDR1 is SGHDT and CDR2 YYEEEE. The CDR3 is made up of 15 amino acids.

The V call is TRBV27, the J call TRBJ1-1, with a possible D match to TRBD1 (6 bases). Germline V gives CDR1 MNHEY, CDR2 SMNVEV (reference sequence). Trimming shortened V by 6 bases and J by 3 bases, and 14 bases separated the two germline ends. The CDR3 spans 14 residues. CDR3 nucleotides: TGTGCCAGCAGGTTGCAGGGGTTGGACACTGAAGCTTTCTTT. Protein: CASRLQGLDTEAFF.

This clone was recorded a few times. This chain uses TRBV5-4 with TRBJ1-2; the D is unclear. The CDR3 has 12 amino acids. Germline V lookup: CDR1 SGHNT, CDR2 YYREEE (reference sequence). V was trimmed by 7 bases and J by 7 bases, leaving 14 bases between them. Written as DNA, the CDR3 is TGTGCCAGCGGTCGGGGTAATGGTGGCTACACCTTC. It specifies CASGRGNGGYTF.

This clone was observed a single time. The chain carries TRBV27 and TRBJ2-2; 10 bases map to TRBD1. With V trimmed by 10 bases and J by 6 bases, 2 bases remained unmatched. The CDR3 has 12 residues. Germline V gene data show CDR1 as MNHEY and CDR2 as SMNVEV (reference sequence). This CDR3 is CATGTGAGELFF. The CDR3 bases are TGTGCCACCGGGACAGGGGCCGGGGAGCTGTTTTTT.

The gene calls are TRBV21-1 and TRBJ2-1; TRBD1 reflects the table's D call only, with no check against the DNA. TRBV21-1 is given as a pseudogene. This CDR3 has 16 amino acids. This CDR3 reads CASSKGKTTGVDEQFF. Written as DNA, the CDR3 is TGTGCCAGCAGCAAAGGAAAGACCACAGGGGTCGATGAGCAGTTCTTC.

Regarding this clone: The germline gene is not matched at one end of the junction; a read error may be the cause. The rearrangement links TRBV2 to TRBJ2-7; weak D call: TRBD2 (5 bases). This CDR3 contains 10 residues. In germline, CDR1 is SNHLY, CDR2 FYNNEI. The CDR3, as DNA: TGTGCCAGTTCCGGACTGAGGCCCCACTTC. It specifies CASSGLRPHF.

The chain uses TRBV7-9 and TRBJ2-1, with 9 positions matching TRBD1. This CDR3 comprises 15 residues. CDR1 and CDR2 (germline): SEHNR, FQNEAQ (reference sequence). J gave up 8 bases and V 5 bases, and 10 bases lay outside the gene matches. DNA of the CDR3: TGTGCCAGCAGCCAAAGAGGACAGGGGCTCGATGAGCAGTTCTTC. This translates into CASSQRGQGLDEQFF.